A single count supports the clone carrying this T cell receptor (beta chain). The antigen is undetermined. This sample was taken from a study of chemoradiotherapy in HPV16-positive cancers. Study summary: Functional T-cell assays on a couple of HPV16-positive patients' cells defined candidate HPV-specific clones and common TCR motifs. Study-level points and caveats: Candidate HPV-specific clones and E7-related TCR motifs grew in tumor during treatment.

V was clipped by 3 bases and J by 6 bases, with 16 bases between them. Per germline, CDR1 MGHRA and CDR2 YSYEKL. The CDR3 has 15 amino acids. Clones were sequenced by immunoSEQ multiplex PCR, and TCRdb holds only the in-frame ones, with some missing. This sample has over 8,000 clones, with 86% found just once. Repeated repertoire sampling spanned the course of chemoradiotherapy. The material was blood, obtained from a patient who underwent chemoradiotherapy. This receptor was taken from a human donor with HPV-associated anogenital cancer. This chain connects TRBV4-1 to TRBJ2-3; perhaps D is TRBD1 or TRBD2 (5 bases each). The CDR3 is CASSHSVGRRDTQYF. CDR3 in DNA: TGCGCCAGCAGCCACAGTGTGGGGCGGAGGGATACGCAGTATTTT.